The clone carrying this T cell receptor beta chain occurred many times. The antigen remains unidentified. The sample belongs to a study of human T cells and chemical hapten exposure. Study information: DPC (0.01%) was patch tested on the upper back and read at 6 days. Alopecia areata, totalis and universalis patients, mostly female, were included.

The time point here: pre-sensitization, week 0. The treatment here: therapeutic diphenylcyclopropenone sensitization with weekly scalp DPC. Study-wide points: Expanded TCRs clustered into significantly more large CDR3 similarity groups than controls, the analysis revealed. Donors' alopecia may make their immune response differ from healthy people's.

In TCRdb, the RACE reads were re-called with MiXCR into one record per CDR3 protein. This sample has around 350,000 distinct CDR3 sequences, with roughly 6% found just once. The source of this sequence is a woman aged 18-35 years with alopecia areata. Some clones in this sample may be carry-over from other donors' samples. The material sequenced was whole blood, taken in connection with sensitization to the hapten diphenylcyclopropenone (DPC).

The CDR3 sequence: CSARDTSRGETQYF. The CDR3 bases are TGCAGTGCTAGAGACACTAGCAGGGGAGAGACCCAGTACTTC. The chain combines TRBV20-1 with TRBJ2-5; D is perhaps TRBD1 or TRBD2 (6 bases each). Germline CDR1 DFQATT, CDR2 SNEGSKA (reference sequence). V lost 0 bases, J lost 4 bases, and 12 bases lay in between. The CDR3 is 14 residues long.